These T cell receptor beta chains were read from a single sample in a study of long-term antiretroviral therapy in people with HIV. Produced via immunoSEQ multiplex PCR; TCRdb's table is partial and in-frame only. Of more than 15,000 clones listed, about 91% are singletons. The sample was unsorted PBMCs, taken 0.3 years after starting antiretroviral therapy. These receptors all come from a man aged 60 to 75 with HIV. Both conserved end residues are part of each CDR3. A D gene is named only where the DNA matches it firmly. The size field is filled for only some rows; it gives once, few, many or a size class.

abundance: NA; j_gene: TRBJ1-5; d_gene: TRBD1; len: 16; v_gene: TRBV19; CDR3nt: TGTGCCAGTAGTATAGATCTGGGCAGGGGGCATCAGCCCCAGCATTTT; CDR3aa: CASSIDLGRGHQPQHF
abundance: once; j_gene: TRBJ2-3; d_gene: TRBD2; len: 16; v_gene: TRBV9; CDR3nt: TGTGCCAGCAGCGTAGCGGAGCGGGGGCACACAGATACGCAGTATTTT; CDR3aa: CASSVAERGHTDTQYF
abundance: NA; j_gene: TRBJ1-1; d_gene: NA; len: 13; v_gene: TRBV28; CDR3nt: TGTGCCAGCAGCCCCCAATTCAGGACAAAGGCTTTCTTT; CDR3aa: CASSPQFRTKAFF
abundance: NA; j_gene: TRBJ2-7; d_gene: NA; len: 15; v_gene: TRBV12-5; CDR3nt: TGTGCTAGTGGTCTCGGAGAGAGGTGGAGCTACGAGCAGTACTTC; CDR3aa: CASGLGERWSYEQYF
abundance: NA; j_gene: TRBJ2-1; d_gene: TRBD2; len: 12; v_gene: TRBV25-1; CDR3nt: TGTGCCAGCTCAGGACTAGCTGATGAGCAGTTCTTC; CDR3aa: CASSGLADEQFF
abundance: NA; j_gene: TRBJ2-5; d_gene: NA; len: 13; v_gene: TRBV9; CDR3nt: TGTGCCAGCAGCCCCAGGCAGCAAGAGACCCAGTACTTC; CDR3aa: CASSPRQQETQYF
abundance: once; j_gene: TRBJ2-5; d_gene: TRBD1; len: 16; v_gene: TRBV18; CDR3nt: TGTGCCAGCTCACCACACCTCCCGACAGGGGAGGAGACCCAGTACTTC; CDR3aa: CASSPHLPTGEETQYF
abundance: NA; j_gene: TRBJ2-7; d_gene: NA; len: 13; v_gene: TRBV5-8; CDR3nt: TGTGCCAGCAGCTTGGGTACCGATCGCGAGCAGTACTTC; CDR3aa: CASSLGTDREQYF
abundance: NA; j_gene: TRBJ2-7; d_gene: TRBD2; len: 15; v_gene: TRBV11-3; CDR3nt: TGTGCCAGCAGCTTAGATTCTAGCGGGACGTACGAGCAGTACTTC; CDR3aa: CASSLDSSGTYEQYF
abundance: few; j_gene: TRBJ2-7; d_gene: NA; len: 15; v_gene: TRBV18; CDR3nt: TGTGCCAGCTCTCAAACAGGGCACACCACCTACGAGCAGTACTTC; CDR3aa: CASSQTGHTTYEQYF
abundance: NA; j_gene: TRBJ2-7; d_gene: TRBD1; len: 16; v_gene: TRBV5-1; CDR3nt: TGCGCCAGCAGCTTCTTCTCGACAGGGGGCGACCACGAGCAGTACTTC; CDR3aa: CASSFFSTGGDHEQYF
abundance: NA; j_gene: TRBJ2-3; d_gene: NA; len: 18; v_gene: TRBV7-2; CDR3nt: TGTGCCAGCTTTTTTGGGGGCGGGACAGACCCTAGCACAGATACGCAGTATTTT; CDR3aa: CASFFGGGTDPSTDTQYF
abundance: medium-sized; j_gene: TRBJ1-6; d_gene: TRBD1; len: 14; v_gene: TRBV19; CDR3nt: TGTGCCAGTAGTTTTTGGACAGGGAATTCACCCCTCCACTTT; CDR3aa: CASSFWTGNSPLHF
abundance: NA; j_gene: TRBJ2-7; d_gene: TRBD2; len: 16; v_gene: TRBV15; CDR3nt: TGTGCCACCAGCAGGTCCTTAGGCGGGGGTATTTACGAGCAGTACTTC; CDR3aa: CATSRSLGGGIYEQYF
abundance: NA; j_gene: TRBJ2-5; d_gene: TRBD2; len: 13; v_gene: TRBV7-3; CDR3nt: TGTGCCAGCAGCGGGACTAGCGGGGAGACCCAGTACTTC; CDR3aa: CASSGTSGETQYF
abundance: NA; j_gene: TRBJ2-1; d_gene: TRBD1; len: 14; v_gene: TRBV19; CDR3nt: TGTGCCAGTAGGGACAGGGGGCGAGTCAATGAGCAGTTCTTC; CDR3aa: CASRDRGRVNEQFF
abundance: once; j_gene: TRBJ2-5; d_gene: TRBD1; len: 14; v_gene: TRBV4-1; CDR3nt: TGCGCCAGCAGCCGTACAGGGGGCAGCGAGACCCAGTACTTC; CDR3aa: CASSRTGGSETQYF
abundance: NA; j_gene: TRBJ2-7; d_gene: NA; len: 14; v_gene: TRBV29-1; CDR3nt: TGCAGCGCCCTGTCGGGGCAAGGGGCTTACGAGCAGTACTTC; CDR3aa: CSALSGQGAYEQYF
abundance: once; j_gene: TRBJ1-6; d_gene: NA; len: 13; v_gene: TRBV2; CDR3nt: TGTGCCACCAGGGGTACCTATAATTCACCCCTCCACTTT; CDR3aa: CATRGTYNSPLHF
abundance: NA; j_gene: TRBJ2-2; d_gene: NA; len: 13; v_gene: TRBV5-1; CDR3nt: TGCGCCAGCGGAAGACAAGACACCGGGGAGCTGTTTTTT; CDR3aa: CASGRQDTGELFF
abundance: NA; j_gene: TRBJ1-2; d_gene: NA; len: 15; v_gene: TRBV19; CDR3nt: TGTGCCAGTAGTATTCGTGGGGGGGATAACTATGGCTACACCTTC; CDR3aa: CASSIRGGDNYGYTF
abundance: NA; j_gene: TRBJ1-1; d_gene: TRBD1; len: 14; v_gene: TRBV5-1; CDR3nt: TGCGCCAGCAGCCGGACAGGGGGCTCCACTGAAGCTTTCTTT; CDR3aa: CASSRTGGSTEAFF
abundance: few; j_gene: TRBJ2-7; d_gene: NA; len: 13; v_gene: TRBV6-1; CDR3nt: TGTGCCAGCACCAGGACCGGCTACTACGAGCAGTACTTC; CDR3aa: CASTRTGYYEQYF
abundance: few; j_gene: TRBJ2-7; d_gene: NA; len: 15; v_gene: TRBV6-5; CDR3nt: TGTGCCAGCACGTACGGAACGGGGAGCTCCTACGAGCAGTACTTC; CDR3aa: CASTYGTGSSYEQYF
abundance: NA; j_gene: TRBJ1-5; d_gene: NA; len: 18; v_gene: TRBV6-4; CDR3nt: TGTGCCACGCTAGTCAAAAAGGGGGGCAGGGGCCGAAATCAGCCCCAGCATTTT; CDR3aa: CATLVKKGGRGRNQPQHF
abundance: NA; j_gene: TRBJ1-6; d_gene: NA; len: 16; v_gene: TRBV28; CDR3nt: TGTGCCAGCAGTTTAGCCGGCCGAGCCCAACTAACACCCCTCCACTTT; CDR3aa: CASSLAGRAQLTPLHF
abundance: NA; j_gene: TRBJ1-3; d_gene: NA; len: 15; v_gene: TRBV5-1; CDR3nt: TGCGCCAGCAGCTTACTGGGGGTATCTGGAAACACCATATATTTT; CDR3aa: CASSLLGVSGNTIYF
abundance: NA; j_gene: TRBJ2-7; d_gene: NA; len: 11; v_gene: TRBV28; CDR3nt: TGTGCCAGCAGTTTACAGGCCGGGCAGTACTTC; CDR3aa: CASSLQAGQYF
abundance: NA; j_gene: TRBJ2-3; d_gene: TRBD2; len: 15; v_gene: TRBV7-3; CDR3nt: TGTGCCGGACCCAAAGAGGTAGCGGGTGGAGATACGCAGTATTTT; CDR3aa: CAGPKEVAGGDTQYF
abundance: NA; j_gene: TRBJ2-1; d_gene: NA; len: 15; v_gene: TRBV28; CDR3nt: TGTGCCAGCAGTTTTGAGTGGGGGGCCGGCAATGAGCAGTTCTTC; CDR3aa: CASSFEWGAGNEQFF
abundance: NA; j_gene: TRBJ2-7; d_gene: NA; len: 13; v_gene: TRBV6-1; CDR3nt: TGTGCCAGTAGGGGACTCAGCTCCTACGAGCAGTACTTC; CDR3aa: CASRGLSSYEQYF
abundance: few; j_gene: TRBJ2-7; d_gene: NA; len: 15; v_gene: TRBV7-3; CDR3nt: TGTGCCAGCAGCTTATCAGGGGACGCCCCCTACGAGCAGTACTTC; CDR3aa: CASSLSGDAPYEQYF
abundance: NA; j_gene: TRBJ2-5; d_gene: TRBD2; len: 16; v_gene: TRBV11-2; CDR3nt: TGTGCCAGCAGCCGCCCTAGCGGGATCTCCCAAGAGACCCAGTACTTC; CDR3aa: CASSRPSGISQETQYF
abundance: few; j_gene: TRBJ2-6; d_gene: NA; len: 13; v_gene: TRBV7-8; CDR3nt: TGTGCCATAGACCTCTCTGGGGCCAACGTCCTGACTTTC; CDR3aa: CAIDLSGANVLTF
abundance: NA; j_gene: TRBJ2-2; d_gene: NA; len: 17; v_gene: TRBV7-6; CDR3nt: TGTGCCAGCAGCTTAGTGGATGGACAGCTAGAAACCGGGGAGCTGTTTTTT; CDR3aa: CASSLVDGQLETGELFF
abundance: NA; j_gene: TRBJ2-7; d_gene: NA; len: 14; v_gene: TRBV6-6; CDR3nt: TGTGCCAGCAGCGGACCGCGGAGCTCCTACGAGCAGTACTTC; CDR3aa: CASSGPRSSYEQYF
abundance: once; j_gene: TRBJ1-4; d_gene: NA; len: 15; v_gene: TRBV5-5; CDR3nt: TGTGCCAGCACCCCTTTTATTGGGGGTTGGGAAAAACTGTTTTTT; CDR3aa: CASTPFIGGWEKLFF
abundance: NA; j_gene: TRBJ1-2; d_gene: NA; len: 12; v_gene: TRBV29-1; CDR3nt: TGCAGCGCCTGGTCTGGGTTCTATGGCTACACCTTC; CDR3aa: CSAWSGFYGYTF
abundance: NA; j_gene: TRBJ1-3; d_gene: TRBD1; len: 13; v_gene: TRBV7-8; CDR3nt: TGTGCCAGCAGCTGGGACAGGGGAAACACCATATATTTT; CDR3aa: CASSWDRGNTIYF
abundance: NA; j_gene: TRBJ1-1; d_gene: NA; len: 13; v_gene: TRBV5-4; CDR3nt: TGTGCCAGCAGCTTGGACACCGACACTGAAGCTTTCTTT; CDR3aa: CASSLDTDTEAFF
abundance: NA; j_gene: TRBJ1-3; d_gene: NA; len: 15; v_gene: TRBV7-9; CDR3nt: TGTGCCAGCAGCTTAGTCGCCCTGATCGGAAACACCATATATTTT; CDR3aa: CASSLVALIGNTIYF
abundance: NA; j_gene: TRBJ2-7; d_gene: NA; len: 15; v_gene: TRBV28; CDR3nt: TGTGCCAGCAGTTTACGGCGGGGGCCGTCCTACGAGCAGTACTTC; CDR3aa: CASSLRRGPSYEQYF
abundance: NA; j_gene: TRBJ1-5; d_gene: TRBD1; len: 14; v_gene: TRBV4-1; CDR3nt: TGCGCCAGCAGCACACGGACAGGAAATCCGCCCCAGCATTTT; CDR3aa: CASSTRTGNPPQHF
abundance: NA; j_gene: TRBJ1-1; d_gene: TRBD1; len: 15; v_gene: TRBV7-3; CDR3nt: TGTGCCAGCAGCTTAATGTCAGGGGGCATCACTGAAGCTTTCTTT; CDR3aa: CASSLMSGGITEAFF
abundance: NA; j_gene: TRBJ1-4; d_gene: NA; len: 15; v_gene: TRBV19; CDR3nt: TGTGCCAGTAGTGCCCCTCAGGGCTTTTATGAAAAACTGTTTTTT; CDR3aa: CASSAPQGFYEKLFF
abundance: NA; j_gene: TRBJ2-1; d_gene: NA; len: 14; v_gene: TRBV10-2; CDR3nt: TGCGCCAGCAGTGAGTCGAGGACCGCCCATGAGCAGTTCTTC; CDR3aa: CASSESRTAHEQFF
abundance: NA; j_gene: TRBJ2-6; d_gene: NA; len: 16; v_gene: TRBV30; CDR3nt: TGTGCCTGGAGTGTACGGCAGCTCTCTGGGGCCAACGTCCCGACTTTC; CDR3aa: CAWSVRQLSGANVPTF
abundance: NA; j_gene: TRBJ1-1; d_gene: TRBD1; len: 14; v_gene: TRBV7-9; CDR3nt: TGTGCCAGCAGGAGGGACAGGGGCGGCACTGAAGCTTTCTTT; CDR3aa: CASRRDRGGTEAFF
abundance: NA; j_gene: TRBJ2-5; d_gene: TRBD1; len: 12; v_gene: TRBV5-1; CDR3nt: TGCGCCAGCACCGAGGACAGGGGGGCCCAGTACTTC; CDR3aa: CASTEDRGAQYF
abundance: NA; j_gene: TRBJ2-1; d_gene: NA; len: 17; v_gene: TRBV28; CDR3nt: TGTGCCAGCAGTTCACACCGGGACAGCGGGGCGGGAGGTGAGCAGTTCTTC; CDR3aa: CASSSHRDSGAGGEQFF